Presented here are 23 T cell receptor beta chains from one specimen sequenced in a study of breast tumors, draining lymph nodes, adjacent tissues. TCRdb independently ran MiXCR on the multiplex PCR reads; one entry per CDR3 protein. The sample yields about 24,000 distinct CDR3 sequences, over 60% seen once. The sequencing input was tumor-adjacent breast tissue. These receptors all stem from a female donor with breast cancer. Some clones in this sample may be carry-over from other donors' samples.

The chain links TRBV27 to TRBJ2-1, with a possible D match to TRBD1 (5 bases). Germline lookup yields CDR1 MNHEY and CDR2 SMNVEV (reference sequence). The length of the CDR3 is 16 residues. V lost 4 bases to trimming and J lost 0 bases, with 13 bases between them. The CDR3 DNA is TGTGCCAGCAGTTACGCGGCGACAGCCTCCTACAATGAGCAGTTCTTC. Translation: CASSYAATASYNEQFF.

V and J are TRBV12-3 or TRBV12-4 and TRBJ2-1, with D possibly being TRBD2 (5 bases). The V end lost 7 bases, the J end lost 7 bases, and 14 bases lay between the germline ends. This CDR3 spans 13 amino acids. In DNA, the CDR3 is TGTGCCAGCACCCACGCAGAGCGGAATGAGCAGTTCTTC. Translated: CASTHAERNEQFF.

Sample share makes this clonotype medium-sized (0.01 to 0.1%). CDR3 region: CASSPRGDPSYEQYF. CDR3 DNA sequence: TGTGCCAGCTCACCGAGAGGGGACCCCTCCTACGAGCAGTACTTC. This chain uses TRBV18 with TRBJ2-7, with D tentatively TRBD1 or TRBD2 (5 bases each). V gave up 3 bases and J gave up 0 bases, with 12 bases separating them. This CDR3 is built from 15 residues. CDR1 is KGHSH, CDR2 LQKENI, per germline.

The chain joins TRBV3-1 to TRBJ2-2; no clear D gene. From germline, CDR1 is LGHDT and CDR2 YNNKEL (reference sequence). The V gene lost 0 bases and the J gene lost 5 bases, with 13 bases spanning the gap. There are 16 residues in the CDR3. CDR3 in amino acids: CASSQEVQHPTGELFF. The CDR3 nucleotides read TGTGCCAGCAGCCAAGAAGTACAGCACCCGACCGGGGAGCTGTTTTTT.

The chain recombines TRBV10-3 with TRBJ2-7; maybe TRBD2 (5 bases). CDR3 length: 14 residues. The V and J ends lost 8 bases and 0 bases respectively, with 14 bases between them. CDR1 and CDR2 from the germline V gene are ENHRY and SYGVKD. CDR3 in amino acids: CAIGTGLTSYEQYF. The CDR3 DNA is TGTGCCATCGGAACCGGACTGACCTCCTACGAGCAGTACTTC.

CDR3 amino acids: CASSSDTGELFF. DNA of the CDR3: TGTGCCAGCAGCTCGGATACCGGGGAGCTGTTTTTT. The V and J genes are TRBV5-5 and TRBJ2-2; D is unresolved. The V gene's germline CDR1 is SGHKS and CDR2 YYEKEE (reference sequence). The CDR3 is 12 amino acids. Trimming pared 3 bases from V and 5 bases from J, leaving 5 bases between. The complete variable domain, with remaining parts taken from reference TRBV5-5 and TRBJ2-2, reads DAGVTQSPTHLIKTRGQQVTLRCSPISGHKSVSWYQQVLGQGPQFIFQYYEKEERGRGNFPDRFSARQFPNYSSELNVNALLLGDSALYLCASSSDTGELFFGEGSRLTVL.

This sequence joins TRBV28 and TRBJ1-2; D not resolved. From germline, CDR1 is MDHEN and CDR2 SYDVKM. V was pared by 3 bases and J by 4 bases, with 15 bases between. This CDR3 has 15 residues. CDR3 sequence reads: CASSLNFGRSYGYTF. The CDR3 region has the DNA TGTGCCAGCAGTTTGAATTTTGGGAGAAGCTATGGCTACACCTTC.

As regards this clonotype: One end of the junction is discordant with germline, which a read error may explain. The genes are TRBV5-4 and TRBJ2-3, with D tentatively TRBD1 or TRBD2 (5 bases each). Germline loops: CDR1 SGHNT, CDR2 YYREEE (reference sequence). The length of the CDR3 is 18 residues. CDR3 region: CVSSESLSVGVGADTQYF. The CDR3 DNA reads TGTGTCAGCAGCGAGTCCCTATCAGTGGGGGTTGGGGCAGATACGCAGTATTTT.

The chain has TRBV29-1 and TRBJ2-7; 7 bases are a match to TRBD2. CDR1 is SQVTM and CDR2 is ANQGSEA in the germline V gene. This CDR3 is built from 13 residues. J was trimmed by 4 bases and V by 4 bases; bases with no gene match: 7. The CDR3 loop is CSVGCLAVYEQYF. DNA of the CDR3: TGCAGCGTTGGCTGCCTAGCGGTATACGAGCAGTACTTC.

In this sample, this clonotype turned up once. CDR3 bases: TGTGCCAGCAGCGTACTATTCACAGATACGCAGTATTTT. Encoded protein: CASSVLFTDTQYF. V is TRBV2 and J is TRBJ2-3, with D unclear. CDR3 length: 13 amino acids. In germline, CDR1 is SNHLY, CDR2 FYNNEI. V was shortened by 6 bases and J by 2 bases, with 9 bases between the two germline ends.

This clonotype is medium-sized (0.01 to 0.1%) in the sample. This chain connects TRBV20-1 to TRBJ1-6, with D uncertain. Per germline, CDR1 DFQATT and CDR2 SNEGSKA (reference sequence). Trimming took 6 bases from V and 0 from J, leaving 15 bases between them. The CDR3 runs to 16 residues. CDR3 sequence (DNA): TGCAGTGCCCCATCCCCTCTGAGCTCCTATAATTCACCCCTCCACTTT. It specifies CSAPSPLSSYNSPLHF.

The rearrangement joins TRBV5-1 to TRBJ2-1; no definite D call. The germline V and J ends were trimmed by 0 bases and 0 bases, with 10 bases remaining between them. Germline loops: CDR1 SGHRS, CDR2 YFSETQ. This CDR3 is 16 amino acids long. The CDR3 nucleotides read TGCGCCAGCAGCTTGGTCGGGCTAGACTCCTACAATGAGCAGTTCTTC. Protein product: CASSLVGLDSYNEQFF.

The chain recombines TRBV6-1 with TRBJ2-7, with D unclear. The V end was cut by 6 bases, the J end by 5 bases, with 20 bases between. Germline assignment: CDR1 MNHNS and CDR2 SASEGT. CDR3 length: 15 residues. This CDR3 is CASRPNPDGSHEQYF. The CDR3 coding sequence is TGTGCCAGCAGACCCAACCCCGATGGGTCCCACGAGCAGTACTTC.

This clonotype appeared once. The chain uses TRBV29-1 and TRBJ2-5; D tentatively fits TRBD1 or TRBD2 (5 bases each). The CDR3 sequence is 13 residues long. Germline V gene lookup returns CDR1 SQVTM and CDR2 ANQGSEA. Trimming shortened V by 3 bases and J by 4 bases, and 12 bases separated the two germline ends. The CDR3 coding sequence is TGCAGCGTTGATAAGGCGAGGGGAGAGACCCAGTACTTC. Protein product: CSVDKARGETQYF.

The chain employs TRBV30 and TRBJ1-6; TRBD1 aligns across 7 bases. The CDR3 runs to 13 residues. The germline V gene encodes CDR1 GTSNPN and CDR2 SVGIG (reference sequence). J lost 10 bases, V lost 1 base, and 4 bases had no gene match. Here the CDR3 DNA reads TGTGCCTGGAGTGCTGACAGGGACTCACCCCTCCACTTT. This gives the protein CAWSADRDSPLHF.

The rearrangement links TRBV9 to TRBJ2-5; D is uncertain. This CDR3 contains 14 residues. Germline lookup yields CDR1 SGDLS and CDR2 YYNGEE. The germline V and J ends were trimmed by 3 bases and 4 bases, with 13 bases remaining between them. The DNA of the CDR3 is TGTGCCAGCAGCGCCGGACCGCTGAGAGAGACCCAGTACTTC. Amino acid sequence: CASSAGPLRETQYF.

V gene TRBV6-5 combines with J gene TRBJ2-1; TRBD2 agrees at 10 bases. Unmatched junction bases numbered 13, after V lost 7 bases and J lost 10 bases. CDR3 length: 15 residues. CDR1 is MNHEY, CDR2 SVGAGI, per germline. As DNA, the CDR3 is TGTGCCAGCACCGACGGCTCTAGCGGGAGACGCGAGCAGTTCTTC. It encodes CASTDGSSGRREQFF.

The V and J genes are TRBV7-9 and TRBJ2-1, with D unclear. Looked up from germline, CDR1 is SEHNR and CDR2 is FQNEAQ (reference sequence). The CDR3 spans 17 residues. Trimming took 4 bases from V and 7 from J, leaving 23 bases between them. CDR3 protein: CASSSNPIRTPSNEQFF. CDR3 bases: TGTGCCAGCAGCTCGAATCCAATACGTACGCCTTCGAATGAGCAGTTCTTC. Complete variable domain (other parts from reference TRBV7-9 and TRBJ2-1): DTGVSQNPRHKITKRGQNVTFRCDPISEHNRLYWYRQTLGQGPEFLTYFQNEAQLEKSRLLSDRFSAERPKGSFSTLEIQRTEQGDSAMYLCASSSNPIRTPSNEQFFGPGTRLTVL.

CDR3 DNA: TGTGCCAGCAGTTTTTCGGACAGGGCGCAAAGTGGCTACACCTTC. Protein product: CASSFSDRAQSGYTF. The rearrangement links TRBV12-3 or TRBV12-4 to TRBJ1-2; TRBD1 matches at 8 bases. This CDR3 contains 15 residues. Unmatched junction bases numbered 10, after V lost 3 bases and J lost 7 bases.

The V call is TRBV7-9, the J call TRBJ2-1; 8 bases fit TRBD2. Germline loops: CDR1 SEHNR, CDR2 FQNEAQ (reference sequence). V lost 1 base and J lost 2; bases outside the gene matches: 7. The CDR3 spans 17 residues. The CDR3 nucleotides are TGTGCCAGCAGCTTAGGTTCGGGACTAGGGACCTACAATGAGCAGTTCTTC. This codes for CASSLGSGLGTYNEQFF.

This clonotype appeared a single time. The rearrangement links TRBV10-2 to TRBJ2-6; D is ambiguous. Trimming shortened V by 0 bases and J by 4 bases, and 7 bases separated the two germline ends. This CDR3 region has 15 residues. CDR1 WSHSY and CDR2 SAAADI come from the germline V gene. This CDR3 reads CASSESDLGANVLTF. CDR3 nucleotides: TGCGCCAGCAGTGAGTCCGATCTGGGGGCCAACGTCCTGACTTTC.

By proportion, this clonotype is medium-sized. The chain is built from TRBV7-9 and TRBJ1-2; D is unclear. Germline V gene sequence: CDR1 SEHNR, CDR2 FQNEAQ (reference sequence). The CDR3 spans 16 residues. Between the trimmed V and J ends, which lost 4 bases and 0 bases, there was a span of 15 bases. The CDR3 DNA sequence: TGTGCCAGCAGCTCGCTTACCCCGGGTACTAACTATGGCTACACCTTC. Encoded protein: CASSSLTPGTNYGYTF.

By share, this clonotype ranks as medium-sized (0.01 to 0.1%). The J gene is TRBJ2-3, the V gene TRBV7-8, with D possibly TRBD1 on 6 matching bases. Trimming stripped 1 base from V and 2 bases from J, with 7 bases between. The CDR3 is made up of 14 amino acids. The germline gives CDR1 SGHVS, CDR2 FQNEAQ. The CDR3 bases are TGTGCCAGCAGCTTAGACAGGGCCACAGATACGCAGTATTTT. Its protein is CASSLDRATDTQYF.